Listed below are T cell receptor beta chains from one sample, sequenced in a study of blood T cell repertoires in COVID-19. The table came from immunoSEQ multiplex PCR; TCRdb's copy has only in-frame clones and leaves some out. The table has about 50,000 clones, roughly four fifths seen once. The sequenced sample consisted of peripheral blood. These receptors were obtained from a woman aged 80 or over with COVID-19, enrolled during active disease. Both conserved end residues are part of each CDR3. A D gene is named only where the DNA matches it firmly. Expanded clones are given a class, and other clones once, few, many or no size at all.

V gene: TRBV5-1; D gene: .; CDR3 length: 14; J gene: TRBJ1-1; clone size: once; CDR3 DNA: TGCGCCAGCAGCTACAGCGGGGGGACCACTGAAGCTTTCTTT; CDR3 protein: CASSYSGGTTEAFF
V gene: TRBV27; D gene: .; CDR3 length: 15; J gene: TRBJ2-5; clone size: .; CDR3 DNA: TGTGCCAGCAGTTCATACGGGACTCCACAAGAGACCCAGTACTTC; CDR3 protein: CASSSYGTPQETQYF
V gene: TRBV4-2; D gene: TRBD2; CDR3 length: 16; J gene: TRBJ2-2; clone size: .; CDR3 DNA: TGTGCCAGCAGCCGGAAACTAGCGGGAGGTACCGGGGAGCTGTTTTTT; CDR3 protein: CASSRKLAGGTGELFF
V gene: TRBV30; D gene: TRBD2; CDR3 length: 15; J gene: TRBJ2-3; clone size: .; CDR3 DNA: TGTGCCTGGAGCCTAGGGGGGACTAGTCTAGATACGCAGTATTTT; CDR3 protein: CAWSLGGTSLDTQYF
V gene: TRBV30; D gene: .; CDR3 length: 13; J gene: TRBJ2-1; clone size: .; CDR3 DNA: TGTGCCTGGAGCCGCGGGTTCGGGCGTGAGCAGTTCTTC; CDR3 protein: CAWSRGFGREQFF
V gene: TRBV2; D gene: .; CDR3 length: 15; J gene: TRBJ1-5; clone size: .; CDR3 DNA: TGTGCCAGCAGTACGCGGGGAGGGAGTAATCAGCCCCAGCATTTT; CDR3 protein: CASSTRGGSNQPQHF
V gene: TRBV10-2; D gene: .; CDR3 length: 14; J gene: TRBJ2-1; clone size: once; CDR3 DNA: TGCGCCAGTATGGCGGGAATCTCCTACAATGAGCAGTTCTTC; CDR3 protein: CASMAGISYNEQFF
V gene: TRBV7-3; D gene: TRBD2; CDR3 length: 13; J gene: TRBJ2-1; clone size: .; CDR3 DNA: TGTGCCAGCAGCCAGGACTCAACGGGGGGTTGGTTCTTC; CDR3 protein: CASSQDSTGGWFF
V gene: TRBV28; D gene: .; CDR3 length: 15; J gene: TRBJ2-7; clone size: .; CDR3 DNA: TGTGCCAGCAGTTTAAGGGGACTTGCAAACTACGAGCAGTACTTC; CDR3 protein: CASSLRGLANYEQYF
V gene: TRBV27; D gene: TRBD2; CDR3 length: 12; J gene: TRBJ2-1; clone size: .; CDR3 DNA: TGTGCCAGCACTTCTAGCGGCAATGAGCAGTTCTTC; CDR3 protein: CASTSSGNEQFF
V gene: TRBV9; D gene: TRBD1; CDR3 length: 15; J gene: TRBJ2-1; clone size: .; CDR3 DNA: TGTGCCAGCAGCGCAGGACAGGGGTATGGGGATGAGCAGTTCTTC; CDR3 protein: CASSAGQGYGDEQFF
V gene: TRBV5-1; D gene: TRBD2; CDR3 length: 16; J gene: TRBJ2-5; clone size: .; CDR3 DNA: TGCGCCAGCAGCTTGGTACTAGCGGGAGGGCTGGAGACCCAGTACTTC; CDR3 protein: CASSLVLAGGLETQYF
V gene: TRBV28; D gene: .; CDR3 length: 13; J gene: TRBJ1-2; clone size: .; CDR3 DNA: TGTGCCAGCAGTTTAACAGGGAGTTTTGGCTACACCTTC; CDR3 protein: CASSLTGSFGYTF
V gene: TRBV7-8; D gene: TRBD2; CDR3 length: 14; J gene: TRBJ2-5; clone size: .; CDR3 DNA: TGTGCCAGCAGCTCGGGACTAGCGCGAGAGACCCAGTACTTC; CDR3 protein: CASSSGLARETQYF
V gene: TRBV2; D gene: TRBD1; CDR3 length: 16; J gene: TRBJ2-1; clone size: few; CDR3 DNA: TGTGCCAGCAGTGCCCCCGGACAGGTCTCCTACAATGAGCAGTTCTTC; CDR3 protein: CASSAPGQVSYNEQFF
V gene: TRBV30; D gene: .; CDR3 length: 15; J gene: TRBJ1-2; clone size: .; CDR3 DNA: TGTGCCTGGAGTGCTGGACTGGAGCTAAACTATGGCTACACCTTC; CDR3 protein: CAWSAGLELNYGYTF
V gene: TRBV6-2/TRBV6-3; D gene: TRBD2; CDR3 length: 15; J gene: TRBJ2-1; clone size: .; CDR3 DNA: TGTGCCAGCAGTACACTAGCGGGAGGCAGGAATGAGCAGTTCTTC; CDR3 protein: CASSTLAGGRNEQFF
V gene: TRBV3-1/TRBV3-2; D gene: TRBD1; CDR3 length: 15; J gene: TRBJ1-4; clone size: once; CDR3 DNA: TGTGCCAGCAGCCAAGTTAGGACAGGGGGCAAAAAACTGTTTTTT; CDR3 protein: CASSQVRTGGKKLFF
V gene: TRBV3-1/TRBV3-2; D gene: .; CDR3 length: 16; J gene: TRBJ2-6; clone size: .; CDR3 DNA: TGTGCCAGCAGCCAAGATACGGGTTCTGGGGCCAACGTCCTGACTTTC; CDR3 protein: CASSQDTGSGANVLTF
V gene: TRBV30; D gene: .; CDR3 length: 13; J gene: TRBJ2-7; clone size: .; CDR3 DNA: TGTGCCTGGAGTGTTGGACAAGCCTACGAGCAGTACTTC; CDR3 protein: CAWSVGQAYEQYF
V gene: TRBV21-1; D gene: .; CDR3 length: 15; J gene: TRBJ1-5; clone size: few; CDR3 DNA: TGTGCCAGCATCATAAAAGGCCCAGGGGGAGGGCCCCAGCATTTT; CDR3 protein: CASIIKGPGGGPQHF
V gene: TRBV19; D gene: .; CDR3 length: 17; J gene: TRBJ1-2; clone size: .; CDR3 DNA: TGTGCCAGTAGTATTTATGTCGGAGAAGCGGGTAGCTATGGCTACACCTTC; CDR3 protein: CASSIYVGEAGSYGYTF
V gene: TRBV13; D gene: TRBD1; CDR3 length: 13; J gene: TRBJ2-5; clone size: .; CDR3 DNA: TGTGCCAGCAGATGGACAGGGCAAGAGACCCAGTACTTC; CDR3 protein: CASRWTGQETQYF
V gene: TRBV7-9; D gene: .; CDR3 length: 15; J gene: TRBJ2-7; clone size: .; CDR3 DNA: TGTGCCAGCAGCTTAGCGCCCGGTTCCTCGTACGAGCAGTACTTC; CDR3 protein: CASSLAPGSSYEQYF
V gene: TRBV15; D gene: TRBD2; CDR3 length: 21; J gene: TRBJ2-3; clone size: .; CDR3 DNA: TGTGCCACCAGCAGTGCCATTTTTCGGGCTAGCGGGATGTTTGCAACAGATACGCAGTATTTT; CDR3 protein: CATSSAIFRASGMFATDTQYF
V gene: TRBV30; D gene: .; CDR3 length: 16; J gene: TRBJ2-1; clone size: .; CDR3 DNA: TGTGCCTGGAGTCGATACTCAGACAGCCCCTACAATGAGCAGTTCTTC; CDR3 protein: CAWSRYSDSPYNEQFF
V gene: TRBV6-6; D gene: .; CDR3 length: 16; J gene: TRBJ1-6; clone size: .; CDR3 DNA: TGTGCCAGCAGTCTGCGGGGGGCAGGGCAGAATTCACCCCTCCACTTT; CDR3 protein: CASSLRGAGQNSPLHF
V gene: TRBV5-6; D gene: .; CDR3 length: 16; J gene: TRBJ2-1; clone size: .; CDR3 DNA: TGTGCCAGCAGCTTAAAGATACTAGTCTTTAGTAATGAGCAGTTCTTC; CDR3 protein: CASSLKILVFSNEQFF
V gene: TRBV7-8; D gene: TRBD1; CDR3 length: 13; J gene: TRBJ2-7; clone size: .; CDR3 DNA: TGTGCCAGCAGCCAAAGACAGGGGTACGAGCAGTACTTC; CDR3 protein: CASSQRQGYEQYF
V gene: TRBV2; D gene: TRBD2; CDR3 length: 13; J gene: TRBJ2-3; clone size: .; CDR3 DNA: TGTGCCACTGGGACTAGCGGGAGAGATACGCAGTATTTT; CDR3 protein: CATGTSGRDTQYF
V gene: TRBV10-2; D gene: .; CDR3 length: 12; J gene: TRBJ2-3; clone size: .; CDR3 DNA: TGCGCCAGCAGCCAGGGTGCAGATACGCAGTATTTT; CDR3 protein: CASSQGADTQYF
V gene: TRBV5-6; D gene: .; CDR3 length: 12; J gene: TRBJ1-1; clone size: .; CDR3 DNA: TGTGCCAGCAGCGGCGGTAGGGGATCAACTTTCTTT; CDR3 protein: CASSGGRGSTFF
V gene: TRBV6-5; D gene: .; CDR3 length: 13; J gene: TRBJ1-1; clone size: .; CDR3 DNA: TGTGCCAGCAGCAGACAGATGAACACTGAAGCTTTCTTT; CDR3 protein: CASSRQMNTEAFF
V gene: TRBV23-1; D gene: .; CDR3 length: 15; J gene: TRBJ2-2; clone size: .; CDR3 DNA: TGCGCCAGCAGTCGGTCAGGGGCGGTCACCGGGGAGCTGTTTTTT; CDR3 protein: CASSRSGAVTGELFF
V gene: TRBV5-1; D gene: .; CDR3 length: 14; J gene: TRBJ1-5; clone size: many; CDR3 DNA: TGCGCCAGCAGCGCGGACAGTAGCAATCAGCCCCAGCATTTT; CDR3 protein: CASSADSSNQPQHF
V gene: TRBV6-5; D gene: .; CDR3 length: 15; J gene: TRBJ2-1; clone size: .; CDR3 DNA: TGTGCCAGCAGCCTAAAGGCGACAGGTAGCAATGAGCAGTTCTTC; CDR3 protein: CASSLKATGSNEQFF
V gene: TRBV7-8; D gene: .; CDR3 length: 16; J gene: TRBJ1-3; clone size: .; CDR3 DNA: TGTGCCAGCAGCCGAGGCAGGGGCCGCTCTGGAAACACCATATATTTT; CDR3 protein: CASSRGRGRSGNTIYF
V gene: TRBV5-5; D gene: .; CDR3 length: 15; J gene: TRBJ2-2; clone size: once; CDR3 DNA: TGTGCCAGCAGAGGAATAACGGGGAGCGCCGGGGAGCTGTTTTTT; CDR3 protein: CASRGITGSAGELFF
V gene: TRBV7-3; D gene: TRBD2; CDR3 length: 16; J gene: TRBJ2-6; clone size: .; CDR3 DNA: TGTGCCAGCAGCTACTTAGCGGGAGCTGGGGCCAACGTCCTGACTTTC; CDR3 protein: CASSYLAGAGANVLTF
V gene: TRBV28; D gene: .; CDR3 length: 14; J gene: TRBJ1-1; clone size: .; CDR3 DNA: TGTGCCAGCAGTTTCCTTCTCTTGTCCAGGGAAGCTTTCTTT; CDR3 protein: CASSFLLLSREAFF
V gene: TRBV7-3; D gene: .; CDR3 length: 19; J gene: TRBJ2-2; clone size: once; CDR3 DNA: TGTGCCAGCAGCTCCCCCAGGGGTCTTCCTAGCGGTCCCACCGGGGAGCTGTTTTTT; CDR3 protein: CASSSPRGLPSGPTGELFF
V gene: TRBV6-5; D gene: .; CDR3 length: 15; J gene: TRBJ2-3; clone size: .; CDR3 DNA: TGTGCCAGCAGTTACTCGGCAGGGTTACAAGATACGCAGTATTTT; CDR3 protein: CASSYSAGLQDTQYF
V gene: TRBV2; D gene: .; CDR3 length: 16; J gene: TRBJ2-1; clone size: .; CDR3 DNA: TGTGCCAGCAGTGTACAAAGCGGGGTGCAGGGGAATGAGCAGTTCTTC; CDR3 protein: CASSVQSGVQGNEQFF
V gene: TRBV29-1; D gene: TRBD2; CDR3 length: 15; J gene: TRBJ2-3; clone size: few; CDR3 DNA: TGCAGCGTTGAAATACCTAGCGGGTTAGGGGATACGCAGTATTTT; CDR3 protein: CSVEIPSGLGDTQYF
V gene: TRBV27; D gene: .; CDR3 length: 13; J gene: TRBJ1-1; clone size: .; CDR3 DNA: TGTGCCAGCAGCTTGACAGAGAACACTGAAGCTTTCTTT; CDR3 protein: CASSLTENTEAFF
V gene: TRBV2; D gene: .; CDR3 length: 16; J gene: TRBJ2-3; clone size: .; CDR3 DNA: TGTGCCAGCAGTGAATGGGCTCATACGGCCCCAGATACGCAGTATTTT; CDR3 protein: CASSEWAHTAPDTQYF
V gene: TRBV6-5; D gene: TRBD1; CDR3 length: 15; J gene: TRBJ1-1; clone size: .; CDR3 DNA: TGTGCCAGCTCCAAGACAGGGGCTTCCAACACTGAAGCTTTCTTT; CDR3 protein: CASSKTGASNTEAFF
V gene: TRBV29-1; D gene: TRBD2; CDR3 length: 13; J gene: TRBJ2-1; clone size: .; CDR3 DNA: TGCAGCGTTGATACTAGCGGGAGTAATGAGCAGTTCTTC; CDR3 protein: CSVDTSGSNEQFF
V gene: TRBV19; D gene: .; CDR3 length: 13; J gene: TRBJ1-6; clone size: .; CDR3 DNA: TGTGCCAGTAGTGGGCAGGGGAATTCACCCCTCCACTTT; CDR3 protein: CASSGQGNSPLHF
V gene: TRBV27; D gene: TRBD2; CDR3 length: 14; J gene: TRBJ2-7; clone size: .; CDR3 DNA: TGTGCCAGCAGCCCGACTAGCGGGAGAAGCGAGCAGTACTTC; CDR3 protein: CASSPTSGRSEQYF
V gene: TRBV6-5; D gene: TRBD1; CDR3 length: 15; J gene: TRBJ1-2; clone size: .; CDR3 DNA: TGTGCCAGCAGATCTCCGGGACAGGGGTTTTATGGCTACACCTTC; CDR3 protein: CASRSPGQGFYGYTF
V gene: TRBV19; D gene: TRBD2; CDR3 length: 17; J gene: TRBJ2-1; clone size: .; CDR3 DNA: TGTGCCAGTAGTATCATCCGACTAGCGGGAACCTACAATGAGCAGTTCTTC; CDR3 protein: CASSIIRLAGTYNEQFF
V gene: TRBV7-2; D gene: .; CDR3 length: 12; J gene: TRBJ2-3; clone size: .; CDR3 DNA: TGTGCCAGCAGCCCAAGCACAGATACGCAGTATTTT; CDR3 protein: CASSPSTDTQYF
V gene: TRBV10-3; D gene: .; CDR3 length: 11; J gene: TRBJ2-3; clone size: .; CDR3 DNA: TGTGCCATCAGTGACTCAGATACGCAGTATTTT; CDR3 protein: CAISDSDTQYF
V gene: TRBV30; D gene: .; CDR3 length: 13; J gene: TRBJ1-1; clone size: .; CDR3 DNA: TGTGCCTGGAGACGGTTCATGAACACTGAAGCTTTCTTT; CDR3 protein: CAWRRFMNTEAFF